This TCR beta chain comes out of a study of T cell changes during pregnancy in multiple sclerosis. This CDR3 region has 16 residues. CDR1 is SNHLY, CDR2 FYNNEI, per germline. V shed 6 bases and J 6 bases; nucleotides not matched to a gene: 13. Method: immunoSEQ multiplex PCR; TCRdb's copy keeps in-frame clones and lacks some. The sample includes some 87,000 clones, approximately 92% seen only once; the top ten take more than 2.5%. The sequence derives from a female donor with multiple sclerosis, enrolled in a pregnancy study. V and J are TRBV2 and TRBJ2-2; 7 nucleotides line up with TRBD1. This sample comprised peripheral blood, obtained in the first trimester of pregnancy. CDR3 loop: CASSKLGTDRPGELFF. The CDR3 DNA reads TGTGCCAGCAGCAAATTAGGGACGGACAGGCCCGGGGAGCTGTTTTTT. Full variable domain (missing parts from reference TRBV2 and TRBJ2-2): EPEVTQTPSHQVTQMGQEVILRCVPISNHLYFYWYRQILGQKVEFLVSFYNNEISEKSEIFDDQFSVERPDGSNFTLKIRSTKLEDSAMYFCASSKLGTDRPGELFFGEGSRLTVL.